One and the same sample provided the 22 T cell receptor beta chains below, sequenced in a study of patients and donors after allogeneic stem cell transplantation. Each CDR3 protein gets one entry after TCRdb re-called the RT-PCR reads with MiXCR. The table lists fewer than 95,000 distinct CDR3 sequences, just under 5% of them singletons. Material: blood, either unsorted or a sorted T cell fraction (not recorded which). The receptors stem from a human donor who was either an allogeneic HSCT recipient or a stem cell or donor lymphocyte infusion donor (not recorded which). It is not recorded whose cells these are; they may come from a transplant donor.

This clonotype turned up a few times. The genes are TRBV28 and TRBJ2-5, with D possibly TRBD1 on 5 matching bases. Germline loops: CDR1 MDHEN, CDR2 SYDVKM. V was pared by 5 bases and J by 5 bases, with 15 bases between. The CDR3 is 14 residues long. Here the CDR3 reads CASSPTATRETQYF. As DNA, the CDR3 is TGTGCCAGCAGTCCGACAGCGACTCGGGAGACCCAGTACTTC.

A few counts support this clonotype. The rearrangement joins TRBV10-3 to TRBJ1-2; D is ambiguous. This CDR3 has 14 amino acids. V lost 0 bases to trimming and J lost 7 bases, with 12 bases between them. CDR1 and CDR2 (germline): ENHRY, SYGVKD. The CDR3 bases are TGTGCCATCAGTGAGTCGGCCGTGGCGGGTGGCTACACCTTC. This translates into CAISESAVAGGYTF.

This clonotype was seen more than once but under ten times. CDR3 nucleotides: TGCAGTGCTCTAGCGGGAGGGGAAGAGACCCAGTACTTC. It translates to CSALAGGEETQYF. The V call is TRBV20-1, the J call TRBJ2-5; 12 positions agree with TRBD2. Trimming cost V 5 bases and J 3 bases; bases outside gene matches: 1. Germline assignment: CDR1 DFQATT and CDR2 SNEGSKA (reference sequence). The CDR3 contains 13 residues.

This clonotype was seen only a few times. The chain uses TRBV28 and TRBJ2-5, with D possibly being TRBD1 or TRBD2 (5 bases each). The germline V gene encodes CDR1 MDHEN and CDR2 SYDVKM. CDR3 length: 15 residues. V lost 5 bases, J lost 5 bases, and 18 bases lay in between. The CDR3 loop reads CASSQDTRGGETQYF. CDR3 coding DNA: TGTGCCAGCAGTCAGGACACCCGGGGTGGTGAGACCCAGTACTTC.

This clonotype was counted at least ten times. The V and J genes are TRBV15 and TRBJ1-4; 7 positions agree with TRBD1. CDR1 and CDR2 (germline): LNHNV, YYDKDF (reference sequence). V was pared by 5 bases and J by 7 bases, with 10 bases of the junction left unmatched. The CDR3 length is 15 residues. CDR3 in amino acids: CATSSTGAAGEKLFF. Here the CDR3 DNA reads TGTGCCACCAGCTCTACAGGGGCCGCCGGTGAAAAACTGTTTTTT.

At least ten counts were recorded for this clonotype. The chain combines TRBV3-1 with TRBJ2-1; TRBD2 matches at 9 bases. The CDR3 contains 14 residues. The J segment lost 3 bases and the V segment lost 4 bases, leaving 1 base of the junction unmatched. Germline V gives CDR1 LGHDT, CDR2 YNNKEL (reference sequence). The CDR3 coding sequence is TGTGCCAGCAGCCCGACTAGCGGCTACAATGAGCAGTTCTTC. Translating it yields CASSPTSGYNEQFF.

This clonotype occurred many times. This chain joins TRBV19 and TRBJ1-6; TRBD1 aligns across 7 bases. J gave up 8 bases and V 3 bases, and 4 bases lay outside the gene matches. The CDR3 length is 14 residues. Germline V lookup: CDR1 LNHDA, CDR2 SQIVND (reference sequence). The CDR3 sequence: CASSMRTGDSPLHF. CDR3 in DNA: TGTGCCAGTAGTATGCGGACAGGCGATTCACCCCTCCACTTT.

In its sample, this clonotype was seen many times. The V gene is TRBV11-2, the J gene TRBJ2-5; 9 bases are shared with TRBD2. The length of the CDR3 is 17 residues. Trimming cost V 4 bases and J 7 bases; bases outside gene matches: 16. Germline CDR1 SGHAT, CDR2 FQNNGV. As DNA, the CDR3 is TGTGCCAGCAGCTCCCCAGCGGGAGGTCTAGTTCGTTTGACCCAGTACTTC. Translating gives CASSSPAGGLVRLTQYF.

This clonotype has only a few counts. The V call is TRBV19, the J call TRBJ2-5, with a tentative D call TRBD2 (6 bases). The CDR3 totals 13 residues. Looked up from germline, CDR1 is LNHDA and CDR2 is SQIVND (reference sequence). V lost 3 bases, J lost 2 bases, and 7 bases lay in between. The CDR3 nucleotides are TGTGCCAGTAGTATCAGCGGGCAAGAGACCCAGTACTTC. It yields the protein CASSISGQETQYF. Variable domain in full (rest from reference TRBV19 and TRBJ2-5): DGGITQSPKYLFRKEGQNVTLSCEQNLNHDAMYWYRQDPGQGLRLIYYSQIVNDFQKGDIAEGYSVSREKKESFPLTVTSAQKNPTAFYLCASSISGQETQYFGPGTRLLVL.

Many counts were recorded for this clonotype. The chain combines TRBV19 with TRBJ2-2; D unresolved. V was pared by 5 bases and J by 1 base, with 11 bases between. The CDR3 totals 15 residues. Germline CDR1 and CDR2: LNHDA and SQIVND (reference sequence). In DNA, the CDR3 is TGTGCCAGTAGTCCCCGGGCCCAGAACACCGGGGAGCTGTTTTTT. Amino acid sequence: CASSPRAQNTGELFF.

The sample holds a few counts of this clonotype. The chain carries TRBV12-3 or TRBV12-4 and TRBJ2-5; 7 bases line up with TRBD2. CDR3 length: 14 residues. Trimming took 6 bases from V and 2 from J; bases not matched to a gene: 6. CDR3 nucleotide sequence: TGTGCCAGCAGGGCTAGCGGTTCTCAAGAGACCCAGTACTTC. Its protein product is CASRASGSQETQYF.

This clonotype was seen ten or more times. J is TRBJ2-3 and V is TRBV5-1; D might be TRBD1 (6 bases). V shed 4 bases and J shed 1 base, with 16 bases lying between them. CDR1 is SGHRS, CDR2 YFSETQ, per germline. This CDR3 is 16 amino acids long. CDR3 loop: CASSGRSPGGTDTQYF. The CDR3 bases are TGCGCCAGCAGCGGGCGTTCCCCAGGGGGCACAGATACGCAGTATTTT. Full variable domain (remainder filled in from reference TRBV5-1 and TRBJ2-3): KAGVTQTPRYLIKTRGQQVTLSCSPISGHRSVSWYQQTPGQGLQFLFEYFSETQRNKGNFPGRFSGRQFSNSRSEMNVSTLELGDSALYLCASSGRSPGGTDTQYFGPGTRLTVL.

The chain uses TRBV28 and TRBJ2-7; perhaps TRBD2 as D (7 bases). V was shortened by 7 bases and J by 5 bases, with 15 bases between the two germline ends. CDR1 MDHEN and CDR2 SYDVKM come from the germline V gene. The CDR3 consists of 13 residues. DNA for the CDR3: TGTGCCAGCAAGGGGGGGGCTTTGGACGAGCAGTACTTC. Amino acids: CASKGGALDEQYF.

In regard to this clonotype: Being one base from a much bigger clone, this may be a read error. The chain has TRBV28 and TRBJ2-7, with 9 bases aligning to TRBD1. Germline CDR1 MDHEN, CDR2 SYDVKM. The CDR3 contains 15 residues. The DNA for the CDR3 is TGTGCCAGCAGCGCCCCGGGACAGGGATTCTTCGTTTCCGGATTC. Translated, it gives CASSAPGQGFFVSGF.

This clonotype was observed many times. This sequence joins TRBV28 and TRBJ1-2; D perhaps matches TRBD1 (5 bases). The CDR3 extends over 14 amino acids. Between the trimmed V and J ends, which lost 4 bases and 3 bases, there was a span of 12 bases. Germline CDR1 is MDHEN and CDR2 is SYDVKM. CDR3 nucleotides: TGTGCCAGCAGTTCGACCGGAGGGGACTATGGCTACACCTTC. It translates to CASSSTGGDYGYTF.

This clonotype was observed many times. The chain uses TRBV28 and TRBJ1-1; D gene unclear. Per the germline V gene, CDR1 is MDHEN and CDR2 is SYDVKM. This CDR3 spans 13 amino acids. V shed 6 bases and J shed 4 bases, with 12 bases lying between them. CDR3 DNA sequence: TGTGCCAGCAGCCCACAACATGGCACTGAAGCTTTCTTT. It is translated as CASSPQHGTEAFF.

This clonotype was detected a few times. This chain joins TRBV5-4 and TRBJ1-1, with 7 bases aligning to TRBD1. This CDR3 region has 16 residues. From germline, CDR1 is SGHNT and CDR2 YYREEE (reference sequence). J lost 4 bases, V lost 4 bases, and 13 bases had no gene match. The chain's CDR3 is CASSHRTTGVRTEAFF. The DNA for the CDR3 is TGTGCCAGCAGCCATCGAACTACAGGGGTTCGCACTGAAGCTTTCTTT. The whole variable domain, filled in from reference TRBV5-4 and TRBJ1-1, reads ETGVTQSPTHLIKTRGQQVTLRCSSQSGHNTVSWYQQALGQGPQFIFQYYREEENGRGNFPPRFSGLQFPNYSSELNVNALELDDSALYLCASSHRTTGVRTEAFFGQGTRLTVV.

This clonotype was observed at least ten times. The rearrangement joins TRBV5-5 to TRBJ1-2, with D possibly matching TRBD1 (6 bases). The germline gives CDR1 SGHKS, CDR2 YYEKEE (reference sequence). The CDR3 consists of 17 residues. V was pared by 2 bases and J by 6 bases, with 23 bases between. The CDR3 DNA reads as TGTGCCAGCAGCTTCACTTTTACGGGTTCAGGGGCGGATGGCTACACCTTC. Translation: CASSFTFTGSGADGYTF.

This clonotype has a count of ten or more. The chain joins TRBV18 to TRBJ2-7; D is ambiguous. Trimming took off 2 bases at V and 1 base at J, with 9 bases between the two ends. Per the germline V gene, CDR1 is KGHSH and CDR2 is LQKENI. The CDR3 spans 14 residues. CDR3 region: CASSPTGRSYEQYF. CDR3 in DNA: TGTGCCAGCTCACCAACGGGTAGGTCCTACGAGCAGTACTTC.

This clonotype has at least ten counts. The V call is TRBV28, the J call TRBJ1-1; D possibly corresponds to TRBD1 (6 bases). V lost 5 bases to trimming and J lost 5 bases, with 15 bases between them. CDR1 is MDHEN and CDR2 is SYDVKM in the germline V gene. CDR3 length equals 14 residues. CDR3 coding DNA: TGTGCCAGCAGTAGGAAACAGGGTAGGACTGAAGCTTTCTTT. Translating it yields CASSRKQGRTEAFF.

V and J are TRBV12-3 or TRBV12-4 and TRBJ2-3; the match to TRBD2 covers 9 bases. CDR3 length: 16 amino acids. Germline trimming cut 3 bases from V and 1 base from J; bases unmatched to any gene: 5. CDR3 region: CASSFGGGAGTDTQYF. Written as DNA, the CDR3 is TGTGCCAGCAGTTTCGGCGGGGGGGCCGGCACAGATACGCAGTATTTT.

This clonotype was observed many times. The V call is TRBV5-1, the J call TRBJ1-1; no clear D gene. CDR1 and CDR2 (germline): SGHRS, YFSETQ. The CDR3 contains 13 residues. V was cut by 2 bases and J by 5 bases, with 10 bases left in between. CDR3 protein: CASSFGMDTEAFF. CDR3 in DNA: TGCGCCAGCAGCTTCGGGATGGATACTGAAGCTTTCTTT.